These 21 T cell receptor beta chains share one sample of origin, sequenced in a study of blood T cell repertoires in COVID-19. Data came from immunoSEQ multiplex PCR; TCRdb stores just in-frame clones and leaves some out. Here the sample spans about 69,000 clones, 79% being singletons. The sequencing sample was made of peripheral blood. The receptors come from a human donor in a cohort sampled during active COVID-19.

The chain joins TRBV11-2 to TRBJ2-7, with D possibly TRBD1 on 5 matching bases. Trimming pared 3 bases from V and 1 base from J, leaving 10 bases between. The germline V gene encodes CDR1 SGHAT and CDR2 FQNNGV. The CDR3 is made up of 14 amino acids. CDR3 region: CASSLAGHSYEQYF. The CDR3 DNA follows: TGTGCCAGCAGCTTGGCAGGACATTCCTACGAGCAGTACTTC.

This clone was counted once. This chain joins TRBV7-2 and TRBJ2-1; 7 nucleotides agree with TRBD2. CDR3 length equals 17 residues. V dropped 3 bases and J dropped 4; count of bases not matched to a gene: 12. Per germline, CDR1 SGHTA and CDR2 FQGNSA. CDR3 protein: CASSFRPTSALYNEQFF. The CDR3 DNA reads TGTGCCAGCAGCTTCCGCCCCACTAGCGCCCTTTACAATGAGCAGTTCTTC.

Written as DNA, the CDR3 is TGTGCCAGCAGTGAAGGGGGCGGGAAGAACGGGGAGCTGTTTTTT. Translating it yields CASSEGGGKNGELFF. The chain joins TRBV6-1 to TRBJ2-2, with a possible D match to TRBD2 (6 bases). Looked up from germline, CDR1 is MNHNS and CDR2 is SASEGT. Trimming removed 1 base from V and 7 bases from J, with 13 bases in between. The CDR3 consists of 15 residues.

The CDR3 DNA is TGTGCCAGCAGCGGCAGGGACAGGGGGCTTTATGAGCAGTTCTTC. It encodes CASSGRDRGLYEQFF. V and J are TRBV7-8 and TRBJ2-1; TRBD1 matches at 12 bases. With 5 bases clipped from V and 8 bases from J, the junction kept 7 bases outside the gene matches. The V gene's germline CDR1 is SGHVS and CDR2 FQNEAQ. The CDR3 has 15 residues. Combining the CDR3 with reference TRBV7-8 and TRBJ2-1 gives the whole variable domain GAGVSQSPRYKVAKRGQDVALRCDPISGHVSLFWYQQALGQGPEFLTYFQNEAQLDKSGLPSDRFFAERPEGSVSTLKIQRTQQEDSAVYLCASSGRDRGLYEQFFGPGTRLTVL.

The V gene is TRBV6-1, the J gene TRBJ2-7, with D possibly being TRBD1 (5 bases). The CDR3 contains 14 residues. With 3 bases removed from V and 5 bases from J, the gap between germline ends came to 14 bases. The germline V gene has CDR1 MNHNS and CDR2 SASEGT. The CDR3 protein is CASSDITGTHEQYF. The CDR3 coding sequence is TGTGCCAGCAGTGATATCACAGGCACCCACGAGCAGTACTTC.

The chain has TRBV9 and TRBJ2-7, with TRBD2 as a possible D gene (6 bases). Germline V gives CDR1 SGDLS, CDR2 YYNGEE. V was pared by 3 bases and J by 8 bases, with 15 bases between. CDR3 length: 13 residues. The CDR3 loop is CASSGGVEGQQYF. CDR3 in DNA: TGTGCCAGCAGCGGAGGCGTGGAGGGCCAGCAGTACTTC.

This clone turned up a few times. The rearrangement joins TRBV10-3 to TRBJ1-1; 7 bases fit TRBD1. From germline, CDR1 is ENHRY and CDR2 SYGVKD. There are 16 residues in the CDR3. V gave up 2 bases and J gave up 2 bases; unmatched junction bases: 8. The CDR3 region is CAISEGGGDPNTEAFF. The DNA for the CDR3 is TGTGCCATCAGTGAGGGAGGGGGCGACCCTAACACTGAAGCTTTCTTT.

The genes are TRBV9 and TRBJ2-1; 12 nucleotides line up with TRBD1. The CDR3 runs to 16 residues. V was pared by 4 bases and J by 4 bases, with 6 bases of the junction left unmatched. CDR1 SGDLS and CDR2 YYNGEE come from the germline V gene. As DNA, the CDR3 is TGTGCCAGCAGCCGTACGGGACAGGGGGCTTACAATGAGCAGTTCTTC. Its protein product is CASSRTGQGAYNEQFF. Variable domain in full (rest from reference TRBV9 and TRBJ2-1): DSGVTQTPKHLITATGQRVTLRCSPRSGDLSVYWYQQSLDQGLQFLIQYYNGEERAKGNILERFSAQQFPDLHSELNLSSLELGDSALYFCASSRTGQGAYNEQFFGPGTRLTVL.

The chain recombines TRBV30 with TRBJ1-5, with 7 bases that match TRBD1. Germline-derived CDR1 and CDR2 are GTSNPN and SVGIG (reference sequence). The CDR3 runs 13 residues. V was clipped by 2 bases and J by 10 bases; unmatched bases: 8. DNA for the CDR3: TGTGCCTGGAGTACAGGGGCGGAGGAACCCCAGCATTTT. It yields the protein CAWSTGAEEPQHF.

The rearrangement links TRBV19 to TRBJ2-3, with TRBD1 identical over 9 bases. CDR3 length equals 14 residues. Germline V gene sequence: CDR1 LNHDA, CDR2 SQIVND (reference sequence). With V trimmed by 10 bases and J by 3 bases, 8 bases remained unmatched. The DNA of the CDR3 is TGTGCCACCTCGGACAGGGGAAATACAGATACGCAGTATTTT. The encoded protein is CATSDRGNTDTQYF.

The chain employs TRBV3-1 (or the pseudogene TRBV3-2) and TRBJ1-1; D uncertain. This CDR3 has 15 residues. CDR1 is LGHDT, CDR2 YNNKEL, per germline (reference sequence). V shed 3 bases and J shed 4 bases, with 15 bases lying between them. The CDR3 bases are TGTGCCAGCAGCCAGGAGGACGGATTAAGCACTGAAGCTTTCTTT. The encoded protein is CASSQEDGLSTEAFF.

The gene calls are TRBV6-1 and TRBJ1-5; TRBD1 aligns across 8 bases. The germline V gene encodes CDR1 MNHNS and CDR2 SASEGT. Trimming removed 4 bases from V and 2 bases from J; junction bases left unmatched: 7. This CDR3 is built from 16 residues. The CDR3 here is CASSGGDRGGNQPQHF. In nucleotides, the CDR3 is TGTGCCAGCAGTGGAGGTGACAGGGGCGGCAATCAGCCCCAGCATTTT.

The rearrangement joins TRBV28 to TRBJ2-4, with D tentatively TRBD1 (5 bases). The CDR3 spans 15 residues. Per germline, CDR1 MDHEN and CDR2 SYDVKM. V was shortened by 2 bases and J by 4 bases, with 12 bases between the two germline ends. CDR3 DNA sequence: TGTGCCAGCAGTTTACCAACTAAGGGGAAAAACATTCAGTACTTC. It encodes CASSLPTKGKNIQYF.

This rearrangement joins TRBV18 to TRBJ1-4; a weak D match, TRBD1 (5 bases). CDR3 length equals 15 residues. Trimming shortened V by 0 bases and J by 8 bases, and 13 bases separated the two germline ends. CDR1 and CDR2 (germline): KGHSH, LQKENI. CDR3 loop: CASSPPNQGGEKLFF. The CDR3 nucleotides are TGTGCCAGCTCACCACCGAATCAGGGAGGGGAAAAACTGTTTTTT.

This sequence joins TRBV11-2 and TRBJ1-3; no clear D. Germline V CDR1 and CDR2: SGHAT, FQNNGV. The CDR3 is made up of 16 amino acids. The V end was cut by 5 bases, the J end by 0 bases, with 14 bases between. CDR3 nucleotides: TGTGCCAGCAGCCCTAGCGGGCGGCGCTCTGGAAACACCATATATTTT. Encoded protein: CASSPSGRRSGNTIYF. The full variable domain, rest sourced from reference TRBV11-2 and TRBJ1-3, is EAGVAQSPRYKIIEKRQSVAFWCNPISGHATLYWYQQILGQGPKLLIQFQNNGVVDDSQLPKDRFSAERLKGVDSTLKIQPAKLEDSAVYLCASSPSGRRSGNTIYFGEGSWLTVV.

This sequence joins TRBV19 and TRBJ2-3; D is perhaps TRBD1 (5 bases). The CDR3 covers 15 residues. Looked up from germline, CDR1 is LNHDA and CDR2 is SQIVND (reference sequence). The V end was cut by 7 bases, the J end by 0 bases, with 14 bases between. In DNA form, the CDR3 reads TGTGCCAGTAAGCCCTGGACAACTAGCACAGATACGCAGTATTTT. Translated: CASKPWTTSTDTQYF.

The chain couples TRBV9 to TRBJ1-2, with 7 bases matching TRBD1. V shed 7 bases and J 4 bases; nucleotides not matched to a gene: 4. CDR1 and CDR2 (germline): SGDLS, YYNGEE. The CDR3 covers 12 residues. In DNA form, the CDR3 reads TGTGCCAGCTCCCGGGACAGCTATGGCTACACCTTC. Translation: CASSRDSYGYTF.

The chain carries TRBV6-2 or TRBV6-3 and TRBJ1-2; the match to TRBD1 covers 8 bases. Looked up from germline, CDR1 is MNHEY and CDR2 is SVGEGT. There are 15 residues in the CDR3. V gave up 4 bases and J gave up 7 bases; unmatched junction bases: 11. The CDR3 DNA reads as TGTGCCAGCAGTTGGGCGGACAGGGTGGTCCGTGGCTACACCTTC. Its protein product is CASSWADRVVRGYTF.

The rearrangement joins TRBV29-1 to TRBJ1-1; D may be TRBD1 (6 bases). The CDR3 is 14 amino acids. Trimming took 7 bases from V and 8 from J, leaving 23 bases between them. CDR1 is SQVTM, CDR2 ANQGSEA, per germline. CDR3 sequence reads: CSASPSWIGTEAFF. The CDR3 coding sequence is TGCAGCGCCAGCCCAAGTTGGATCGGGACAGAAGCTTTCTTT.

The rearrangement links TRBV11-2 to TRBJ2-1, with a tentative D call TRBD2 (5 bases). V shed 5 bases and J shed 3 bases, with 14 bases lying between them. Germline V gene lookup returns CDR1 SGHAT and CDR2 FQNNGV. The CDR3 is 15 residues long. The chain's CDR3 is CASSPRRGNYNEQFF. Written as DNA, the CDR3 is TGTGCCAGCAGCCCCCGGAGAGGGAACTACAATGAGCAGTTCTTC.

The chain uses TRBV30 and TRBJ1-1, with a tentative D call TRBD1 (6 bases). This CDR3 spans 18 amino acids. V lost 0 bases and J 4 bases, leaving 24 bases between the germline ends. Germline assignment: CDR1 GTSNPN and CDR2 SVGIG (reference sequence). CDR3 residues: CAWSVLGRGVRSGTEAFF. CDR3 sequence (DNA): TGTGCCTGGAGTGTACTCGGCAGGGGAGTACGTTCGGGCACTGAAGCTTTCTTT.